Presented here are 19 T cell receptor beta chains from one specimen sequenced in a study of T cells in Graves' hyperthyroidism and ophthalmopathy. Amplification yielded TCR beta CDR3 regions, with RNA transcripts as the source. First-round RT-PCR with HTBI primers amplified the TCR CDR3 region. TCRdb re-analysed the multiplex PCR reads in MiXCR, keeping a single row per CDR3 protein. The sample yields around 620,000 distinct CDR3 sequences, approximately 14% seen once. The specimen sequenced was blood. The receptors stem from a woman aged 18-35 years with Graves' ophthalmopathy.

This clonotype has ten or more counts. The gene calls are TRBV6-1 and TRBJ2-1; D is uncertain. The CDR3 consists of 15 residues. V was cut by 2 bases and J by 9 bases, with 17 bases left in between. Germline CDR1 and CDR2: MNHNS and SASEGT. Here the CDR3 DNA reads TGTGCCAGCAGTGAAAAGGTAGCTAGATTAGCTGAGCAGTTCTTC. Translation: CASSEKVARLAEQFF.

This clonotype showed up many times. The gene calls are TRBV6-1 and TRBJ2-7; 10 nucleotides align to TRBD1. Germline trimming cut 4 bases from V and 5 bases from J; bases unmatched to any gene: 11. Germline V gene sequence: CDR1 MNHNS, CDR2 SASEGT. The CDR3 runs to 16 residues. CDR3 protein: CASSVPLGQGLDEQYF. CDR3 nucleotides: TGTGCCAGCAGTGTACCTTTGGGACAGGGGTTAGACGAGCAGTACTTC.

The sample holds a few counts of this clonotype. The chain uses TRBV6-1 and TRBJ2-1; 7 bases line up with TRBD1. The CDR3 is 14 residues long. Germline trimming cut 5 bases from V and 15 bases from J; bases unmatched to any gene: 16. Germline V gene sequence: CDR1 MNHNS, CDR2 SASEGT. CDR3 in DNA: TGTGCCAGCAGTTATATAGGGGGCGCACGTGTGGGGTTCTTC. It translates to CASSYIGGARVGFF.

This clonotype was seen repeatedly, ten times or more. V and J are TRBV7-8 and TRBJ2-1, with a tentative D call TRBD1 (5 bases). The germline V gene encodes CDR1 SGHVS and CDR2 FQNEAQ. The V and J ends lost 2 bases and 8 bases respectively, with 13 bases between them. The CDR3 covers 14 residues. DNA for the CDR3: TGTGCCAGCAGCTTATTGCAGGGTTGGGATGAGCAGTTCTTC. This encodes CASSLLQGWDEQFF. The complete variable domain, with remaining parts taken from reference TRBV7-8 and TRBJ2-1, reads GAGVSQSPRYKVAKRGQDVALRCDPISGHVSLFWYQQALGQGPEFLTYFQNEAQLDKSGLPSDRFFAERPEGSVSTLKIQRTQQEDSAVYLCASSLLQGWDEQFFGPGTRLTVL.

There are a few counts of this clonotype. This chain's CDR3 is CASTFRAGYGYTF. In DNA form, the CDR3 reads TGTGCCAGCACTTTCCGGGCGGGGTATGGCTACACCTTC. The chain links TRBV27 to TRBJ1-2, with D unclear. Trimming removed 7 bases at V and 5 bases at J, with 14 bases between. This CDR3 is built from 13 residues. Germline assignment: CDR1 MNHEY and CDR2 SMNVEV (reference sequence).

This clonotype was picked up many times. V and J are TRBV20-1 and TRBJ1-6; no reliable D call. The CDR3 is made up of 17 amino acids. CDR1 and CDR2 from the germline V gene are DFQATT and SNEGSKA (reference sequence). Trimming took off 0 bases at V and 0 bases at J, with 12 bases between the two ends. CDR3 sequence reads: CSARDRTGSSYNSPLHF. CDR3 coding DNA: TGCAGTGCTAGAGATAGGACGGGGAGCTCCTATAATTCACCCCTCCACTTT.

The chain is built from TRBV7-6 and TRBJ2-1; 10 bases align to TRBD2. The CDR3 is made up of 20 amino acids. CDR1 is SGHVS, CDR2 FNYEAQ, per germline. With 4 bases clipped from V and 9 bases from J, the junction kept 24 bases outside the gene matches. The CDR3 nucleotides read TGTGCCAGCAGCTACTCCCCCTTTTTTAGCGGGAGGACCCAAAGTGGTGAGCAGTTCTTC. It yields the protein CASSYSPFFSGRTQSGEQFF.

This clonotype was counted many times. This chain connects TRBV5-1 to TRBJ2-1, with D perhaps being TRBD1 or TRBD2 (6 bases each). The CDR3 extends over 16 amino acids. Germline V gene data show CDR1 as SGHRS and CDR2 as YFSETQ. The V end lost 0 bases, the J end lost 9 bases, and 19 bases lay between the germline ends. This CDR3 is CASSLGLAGTHSEQFF. The CDR3 DNA reads as TGCGCCAGCAGCTTGGGACTTGCGGGGACACATAGTGAGCAGTTCTTC.

In its sample, this clonotype was seen many times. The chain uses TRBV27 and TRBJ2-1; 9 bases line up with TRBD2. The germline CDR1 and CDR2 sequences are MNHEY and SMNVEV (reference sequence). The CDR3 spans 16 residues. Trimming at V came to 9 bases and at J to 0 bases, leaving 9 bases not matched to a gene. The chain's CDR3 is CASNQGREGSYNEQFF. The CDR3 region has the DNA TGTGCCAGTAATCAGGGGCGGGAGGGCTCCTACAATGAGCAGTTCTTC.

This clonotype was counted only a few times. CDR3: CASRRTDTEAFF. The CDR3 DNA sequence: TGTGCCAGCAGGAGAACCGACACTGAAGCTTTCTTT. The rearrangement uses TRBV9 and TRBJ1-1; D unresolved. Germline assignment: CDR1 SGDLS and CDR2 YYNGEE. The CDR3 contains 12 residues. The V gene lost 5 bases and the J gene lost 3 bases, with 8 bases spanning the gap.

This clonotype has at least ten counts. V usage is TRBV6-2 or TRBV6-3 and J usage is TRBJ2-7, with a weak D call TRBD1 (6 bases). Germline CDR1 MNHEY, CDR2 SVGEGT. There are 13 residues in the CDR3. Trimming cost V 2 bases and J 2 bases, with 7 bases left between them. CDR3 amino acids: CASSYGTTYEQYF. The CDR3, as DNA: TGTGCCAGCAGTTACGGGACAACCTACGAGCAGTACTTC.

This clonotype has only a few counts. V and J are TRBV27 and TRBJ1-2; D gene unclear. The V gene's germline CDR1 is MNHEY and CDR2 SMNVEV (reference sequence). V was cut by 3 bases and J by 4 bases, with 6 bases left in between. The CDR3 is 12 amino acids. CDR3 sequence (DNA): TGTGCCAGCAGTTTTCTGGGCTATGGCTACACCTTC. Translation: CASSFLGYGYTF.

This clonotype was recorded at least ten times. The chain carries TRBV3-1 and TRBJ2-2; D is ambiguous. The CDR3 totals 13 residues. In germline, CDR1 is LGHDT, CDR2 YNNKEL (reference sequence). V lost 4 bases, J lost 6 bases, and 9 bases lay in between. In nucleotides, the CDR3 is TGTGCCAGCAGCCGTCGTGGGTCCGGGGAGCTGTTTTTT. It translates to CASSRRGSGELFF.

This chain connects TRBV4-3 to TRBJ1-2, with a tentative D call TRBD1 (6 bases). Germline V gene data show CDR1 as LGHNA and CDR2 as YSLEER. The CDR3 is 14 amino acids. The germline V and J ends were trimmed by 1 base and 8 bases, with 14 bases remaining between them. The CDR3 here is CASSQVWGRRGYTF. CDR3 bases: TGCGCCAGCAGCCAAGTTTGGGGGCGTAGGGGCTACACCTTC.

In its sample, this clonotype was seen many times. The chain couples TRBV6-2 or TRBV6-3 to TRBJ2-5; 13 nucleotides agree with TRBD2. V lost 2 bases and J lost 12; bases outside the gene matches: 9. CDR1 is MNHEY and CDR2 is SVGEGT in the germline V gene. The CDR3 sequence is 15 residues long. This chain's CDR3 is CASSYPGTSGIVKYF. CDR3 nucleotides: TGTGCCAGCAGTTACCCCGGGACTAGCGGGATCGTGAAGTACTTC.

This chain connects TRBV20-1 to TRBJ2-1; 11 bases match TRBD2. This CDR3 comprises 15 residues. The V gene's germline CDR1 is DFQATT and CDR2 SNEGSKA (reference sequence). The V gene end was trimmed by 3 bases and the J gene end by 1 base; junction bases not matched to a gene: 2. CDR3 in amino acids: CSARGTSGSYNEQFF. The CDR3 DNA is TGCAGTGCTAGGGGGACTAGCGGATCCTACAATGAGCAGTTCTTC.

This clonotype was seen a handful of times. The chain couples TRBV29-1 to TRBJ2-1, with 9 bases aligning to TRBD2. CDR1 SQVTM and CDR2 ANQGSEA come from the germline V gene. This CDR3 is built from 12 residues. After removal of 3 bases from V and 9 bases from J, the junction contained 3 bases not matched to a gene. CDR3 in amino acids: CSVDSGSVEQFF. CDR3 coding DNA: TGCAGCGTTGATAGCGGGAGCGTTGAGCAGTTCTTC.

This clonotype was observed many times. The gene calls are TRBV20-1 and TRBJ1-1, with 10 bases fitting TRBD1. Germline V gene lookup returns CDR1 DFQATT and CDR2 SNEGSKA (reference sequence). The CDR3 contains 19 residues. Trimming cost V 1 base and J 6 bases; bases outside gene matches: 20. For the CDR3, the DNA is TGCAGTGCTAGAGTAACGACAGGGGGCGCAAGGGGCGACAAGTCTGAAGCTTTCTTT. Translating it yields CSARVTTGGARGDKSEAFF.

This clonotype was counted many times. V is TRBV6-5 and J is TRBJ1-1; D is undetermined. The V gene lost 0 bases and the J gene lost 11 bases, with 16 bases spanning the gap. Germline loops: CDR1 MNHEY, CDR2 SVGAGI. This CDR3 is 14 amino acids long. The CDR3: CASSYSFQRDLAFF. Here the CDR3 DNA reads TGTGCCAGCAGTTACTCGTTCCAGCGCGATCTCGCTTTCTTT.